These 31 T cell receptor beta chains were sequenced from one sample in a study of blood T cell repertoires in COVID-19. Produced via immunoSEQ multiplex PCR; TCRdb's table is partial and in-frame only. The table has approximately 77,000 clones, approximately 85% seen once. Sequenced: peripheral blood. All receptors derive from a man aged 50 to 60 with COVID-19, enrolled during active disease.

The CDR3 here is CASRTGQGHEQYF. CDR3 coding DNA: TGTGCCAGCAGAACGGGACAGGGTCACGAGCAGTACTTC. The chain couples TRBV6-6 to TRBJ2-7; 9 bases fit TRBD1. Per the germline V gene, CDR1 is MNHNY and CDR2 is SVGAGI (reference sequence). J gave up 5 bases and V 6 bases, and 5 bases lay outside the gene matches. The CDR3 consists of 13 residues.

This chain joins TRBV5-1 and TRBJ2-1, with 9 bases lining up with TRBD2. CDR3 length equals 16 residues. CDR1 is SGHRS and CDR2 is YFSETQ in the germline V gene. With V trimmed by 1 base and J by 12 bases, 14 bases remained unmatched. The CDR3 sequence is CASSLIAGGPGKVQFF. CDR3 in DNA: TGCGCCAGCAGCTTGATCGCGGGAGGGCCAGGTAAAGTGCAGTTCTTC.

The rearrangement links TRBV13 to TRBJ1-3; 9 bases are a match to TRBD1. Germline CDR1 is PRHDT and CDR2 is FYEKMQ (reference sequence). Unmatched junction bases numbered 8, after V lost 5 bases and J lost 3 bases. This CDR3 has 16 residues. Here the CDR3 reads CASSPWDRESGNTIYF. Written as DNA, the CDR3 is TGTGCCAGCAGCCCGTGGGACAGGGAAAGTGGAAACACCATATATTTT.

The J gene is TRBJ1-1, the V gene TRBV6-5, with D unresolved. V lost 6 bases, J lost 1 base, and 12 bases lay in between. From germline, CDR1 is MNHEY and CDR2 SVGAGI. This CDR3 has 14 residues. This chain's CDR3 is CASRLRGGNTEAFF. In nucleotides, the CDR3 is TGTGCCAGCAGATTGCGGGGTGGGAACACTGAAGCTTTCTTT.

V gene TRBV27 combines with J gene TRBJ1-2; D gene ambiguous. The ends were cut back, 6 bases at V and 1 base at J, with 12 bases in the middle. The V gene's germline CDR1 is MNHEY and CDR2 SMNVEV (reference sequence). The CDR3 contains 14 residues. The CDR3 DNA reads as TGTGCCAGCAGGGGCAGCACAGTTAACTATGGCTACACCTTC. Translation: CASRGSTVNYGYTF.

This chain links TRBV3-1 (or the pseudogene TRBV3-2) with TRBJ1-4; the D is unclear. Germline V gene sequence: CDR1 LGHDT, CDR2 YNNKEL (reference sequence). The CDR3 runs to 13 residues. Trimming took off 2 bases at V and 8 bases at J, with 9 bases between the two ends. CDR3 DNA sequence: TGTGCCAGCAGCCAACGGGATGGGGAAAAACTGTTTTTT. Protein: CASSQRDGEKLFF.

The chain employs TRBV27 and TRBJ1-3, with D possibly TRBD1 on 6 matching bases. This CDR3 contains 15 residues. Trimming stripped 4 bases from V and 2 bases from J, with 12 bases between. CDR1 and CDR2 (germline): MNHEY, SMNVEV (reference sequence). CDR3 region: CASSSQGPPGNTIYF. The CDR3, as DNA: TGTGCCAGCAGTTCACAGGGACCCCCTGGAAACACCATATATTTT.

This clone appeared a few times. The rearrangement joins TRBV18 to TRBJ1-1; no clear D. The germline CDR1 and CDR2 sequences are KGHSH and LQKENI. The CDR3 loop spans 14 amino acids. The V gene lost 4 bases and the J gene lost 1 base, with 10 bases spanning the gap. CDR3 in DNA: TGTGCCAGCTCACAGCGAGGATCGAACACTGAAGCTTTCTTT. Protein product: CASSQRGSNTEAFF.

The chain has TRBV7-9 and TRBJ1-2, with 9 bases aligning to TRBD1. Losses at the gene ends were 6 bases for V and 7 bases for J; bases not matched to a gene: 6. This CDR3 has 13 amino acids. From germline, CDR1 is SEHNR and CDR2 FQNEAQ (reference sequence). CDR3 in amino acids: CASSGQGFSGYTF. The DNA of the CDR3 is TGTGCCAGCAGTGGACAGGGGTTTTCTGGCTACACCTTC.

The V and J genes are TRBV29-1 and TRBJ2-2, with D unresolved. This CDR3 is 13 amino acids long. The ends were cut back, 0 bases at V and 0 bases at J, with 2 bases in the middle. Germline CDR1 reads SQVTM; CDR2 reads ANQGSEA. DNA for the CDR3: TGCAGCGTTGAAGACGCGAACACCGGGGAGCTGTTTTTT. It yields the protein CSVEDANTGELFF.

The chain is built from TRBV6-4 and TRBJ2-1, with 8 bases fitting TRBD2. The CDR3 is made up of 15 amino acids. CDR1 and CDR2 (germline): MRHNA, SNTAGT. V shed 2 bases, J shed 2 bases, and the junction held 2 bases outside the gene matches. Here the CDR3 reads CASSDEAGAYNEQFF. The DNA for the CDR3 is TGTGCCAGCAGTGACGAAGCGGGAGCCTACAATGAGCAGTTCTTC.

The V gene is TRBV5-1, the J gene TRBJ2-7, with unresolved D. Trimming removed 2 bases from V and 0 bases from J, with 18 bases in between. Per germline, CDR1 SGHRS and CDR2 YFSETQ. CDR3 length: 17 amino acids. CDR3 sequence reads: CASSFSDSSRSSYEQYF. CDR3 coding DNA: TGCGCCAGCAGCTTCTCGGATAGCTCCCGAAGCTCCTACGAGCAGTACTTC.

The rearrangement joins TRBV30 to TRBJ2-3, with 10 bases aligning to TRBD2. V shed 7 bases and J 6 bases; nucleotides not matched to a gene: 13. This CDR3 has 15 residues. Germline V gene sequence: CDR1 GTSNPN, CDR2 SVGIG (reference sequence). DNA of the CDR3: TGTGCCTCCAGACCCACTAGCGGGACATGGGATACGCAGTATTTT. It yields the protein CASRPTSGTWDTQYF. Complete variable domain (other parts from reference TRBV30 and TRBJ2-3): SQTIHQWPATLVQPVGSPLSLECTVEGTSNPNLYWYRQAAGRGLQLLFYSVGIGQISSEVPQNLSASRPQDRQFILSSKKLLLSDSGFYLCASRPTSGTWDTQYFGPGTRLTVL.

CDR3 DNA sequence: TGTGCCAGCAGTGACACTCGCTCTGGGGCCAACGTCCTGACTTTC. Protein sequence: CASSDTRSGANVLTF. The V gene is TRBV6-4, the J gene TRBJ2-6; D ambiguous. Germline CDR1 is MRHNA and CDR2 is SNTAGT. V was shortened by 2 bases and J by 0 bases, with 5 bases between the two germline ends. The CDR3 covers 15 residues.

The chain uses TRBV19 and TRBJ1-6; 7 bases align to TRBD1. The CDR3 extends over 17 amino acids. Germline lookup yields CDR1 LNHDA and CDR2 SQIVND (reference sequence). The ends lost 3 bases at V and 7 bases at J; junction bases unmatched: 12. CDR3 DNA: TGTGCCAGTAGTATCAACAACAGGGGCGTCGGCAATTCACCCCTCCACTTT. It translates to CASSINNRGVGNSPLHF.

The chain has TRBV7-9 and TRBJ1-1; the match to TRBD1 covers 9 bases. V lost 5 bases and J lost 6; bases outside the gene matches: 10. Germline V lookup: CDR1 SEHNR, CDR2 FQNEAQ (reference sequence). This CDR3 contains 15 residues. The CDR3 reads CASSRTGGRGSEAFF. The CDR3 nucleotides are TGTGCCAGCAGCCGAACAGGGGGCCGGGGCTCTGAAGCTTTCTTT.

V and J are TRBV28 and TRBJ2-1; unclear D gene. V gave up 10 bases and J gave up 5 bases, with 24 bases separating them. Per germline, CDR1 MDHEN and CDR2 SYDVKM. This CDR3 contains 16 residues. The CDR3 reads CANSRGARKLDNEQFF. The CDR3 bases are TGTGCCAACTCCCGAGGTGCTAGAAAGCTAGACAATGAGCAGTTCTTC. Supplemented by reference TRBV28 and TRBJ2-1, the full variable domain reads DVKVTQSSRYLVKRTGEKVFLECVQDMDHENMFWYRQDPGLGLRLIYFSYDVKMKEKGDIPEGYSVSREKKERFSLILESASTNQTSMYLCANSRGARKLDNEQFFGPGTRLTVL.

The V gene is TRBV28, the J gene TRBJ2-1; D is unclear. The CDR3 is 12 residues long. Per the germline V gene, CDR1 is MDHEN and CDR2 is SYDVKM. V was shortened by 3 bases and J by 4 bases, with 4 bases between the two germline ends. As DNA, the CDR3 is TGTGCCAGCAGTTTCGGGTACAATGAGCAGTTCTTC. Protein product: CASSFGYNEQFF.

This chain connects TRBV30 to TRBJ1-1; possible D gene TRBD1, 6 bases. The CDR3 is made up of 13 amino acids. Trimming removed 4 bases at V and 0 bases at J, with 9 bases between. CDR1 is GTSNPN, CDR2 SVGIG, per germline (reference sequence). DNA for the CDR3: TGTGCCTGGACAGGGGTCGTGAACACTGAAGCTTTCTTT. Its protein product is CAWTGVVNTEAFF.

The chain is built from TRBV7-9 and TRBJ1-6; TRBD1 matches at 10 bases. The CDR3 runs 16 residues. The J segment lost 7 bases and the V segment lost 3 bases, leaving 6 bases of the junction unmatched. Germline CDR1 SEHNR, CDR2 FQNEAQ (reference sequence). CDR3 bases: TGTGCCAGCAGCTTGGGGACAGGGGCACCAAATTCACCCCTCCACTTT. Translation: CASSLGTGAPNSPLHF. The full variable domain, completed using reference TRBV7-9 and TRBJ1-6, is DTGVSQNPRHKITKRGQNVTFRCDPISEHNRLYWYRQTLGQGPEFLTYFQNEAQLEKSRLLSDRFSAERPKGSFSTLEIQRTEQGDSAMYLCASSLGTGAPNSPLHFGNGTRLTVT.

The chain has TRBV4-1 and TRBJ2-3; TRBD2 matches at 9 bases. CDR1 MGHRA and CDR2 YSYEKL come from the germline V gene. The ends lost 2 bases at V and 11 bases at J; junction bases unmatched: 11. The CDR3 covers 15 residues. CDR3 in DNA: TGCGCCAGCAGCCAACAACCTATAGCGGGAGTTAGGCAGTATTTT. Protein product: CASSQQPIAGVRQYF.

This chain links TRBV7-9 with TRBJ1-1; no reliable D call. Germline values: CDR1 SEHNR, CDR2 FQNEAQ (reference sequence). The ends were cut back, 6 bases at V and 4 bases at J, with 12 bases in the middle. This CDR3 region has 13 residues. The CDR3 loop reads CASRSRGGTEAFF. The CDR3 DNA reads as TGTGCCAGCAGGTCACGGGGAGGCACTGAAGCTTTCTTT.

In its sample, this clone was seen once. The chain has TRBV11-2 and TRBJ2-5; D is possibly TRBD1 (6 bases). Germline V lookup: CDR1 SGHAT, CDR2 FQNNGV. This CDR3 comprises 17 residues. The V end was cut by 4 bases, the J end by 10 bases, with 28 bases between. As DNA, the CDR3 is TGTGCCAGCAGCTCTCGTCCCGCAGGGGCGAGAGGAGTCGGCCAGTACTTC. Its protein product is CASSSRPAGARGVGQYF.

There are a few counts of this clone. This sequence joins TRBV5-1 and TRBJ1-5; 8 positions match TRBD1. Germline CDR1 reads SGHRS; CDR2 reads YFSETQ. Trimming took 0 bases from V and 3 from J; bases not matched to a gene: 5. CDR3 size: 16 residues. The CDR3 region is CASSLGTGRDNQPQHF. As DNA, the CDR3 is TGCGCCAGCAGCTTGGGGACAGGGCGAGACAATCAGCCCCAGCATTTT. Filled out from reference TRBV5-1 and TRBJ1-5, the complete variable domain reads KAGVTQTPRYLIKTRGQQVTLSCSPISGHRSVSWYQQTPGQGLQFLFEYFSETQRNKGNFPGRFSGRQFSNSRSEMNVSTLELGDSALYLCASSLGTGRDNQPQHFGDGTRLSIL.

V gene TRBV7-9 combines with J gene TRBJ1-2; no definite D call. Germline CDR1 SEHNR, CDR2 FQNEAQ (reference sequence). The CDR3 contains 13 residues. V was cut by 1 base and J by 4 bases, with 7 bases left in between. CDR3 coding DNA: TGTGCCAGCAGCTTAGTCGAGGGCTATGGCTACACCTTC. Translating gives CASSLVEGYGYTF.

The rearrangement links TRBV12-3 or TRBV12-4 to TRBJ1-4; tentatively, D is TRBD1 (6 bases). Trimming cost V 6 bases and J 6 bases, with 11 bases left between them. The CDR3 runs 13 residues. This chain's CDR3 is CASRGTPYEKLFF. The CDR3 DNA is TGTGCCAGCAGGGGGACACCCTATGAAAAACTGTTTTTT.

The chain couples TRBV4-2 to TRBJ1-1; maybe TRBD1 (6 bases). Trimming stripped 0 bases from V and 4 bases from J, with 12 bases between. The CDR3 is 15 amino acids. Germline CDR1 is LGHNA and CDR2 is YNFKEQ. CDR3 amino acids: CASSQDSGEPTEAFF. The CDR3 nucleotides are TGTGCCAGCAGCCAAGATTCAGGGGAACCCACTGAAGCTTTCTTT.

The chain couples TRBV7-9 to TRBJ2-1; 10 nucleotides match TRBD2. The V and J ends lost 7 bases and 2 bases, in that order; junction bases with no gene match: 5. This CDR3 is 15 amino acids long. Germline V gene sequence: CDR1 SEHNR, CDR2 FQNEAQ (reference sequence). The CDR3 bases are TGTGCCAGCACCTCACTAGCGGGACCCTACAATGAGCAGTTCTTC. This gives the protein CASTSLAGPYNEQFF. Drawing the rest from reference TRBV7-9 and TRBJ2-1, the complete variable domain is DTGVSQNPRHKITKRGQNVTFRCDPISEHNRLYWYRQTLGQGPEFLTYFQNEAQLEKSRLLSDRFSAERPKGSFSTLEIQRTEQGDSAMYLCASTSLAGPYNEQFFGPGTRLTVL.

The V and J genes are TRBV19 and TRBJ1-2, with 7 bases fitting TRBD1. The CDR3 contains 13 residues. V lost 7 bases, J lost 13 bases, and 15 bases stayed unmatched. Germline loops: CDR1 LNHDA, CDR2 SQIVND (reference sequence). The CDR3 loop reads CASTPETGAALTF. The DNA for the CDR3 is TGTGCCAGTACCCCTGAAACAGGGGCGGCCCTCACCTTC.

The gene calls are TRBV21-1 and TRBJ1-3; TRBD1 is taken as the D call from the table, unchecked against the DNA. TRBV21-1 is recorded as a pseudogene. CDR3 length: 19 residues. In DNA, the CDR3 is TGTGCCAGCAGCGACCACAGGGGGCGGAAAGACAGCTCTGGAAACACCATATATTTT. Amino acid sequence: CASSDHRGRKDSSGNTIYF.

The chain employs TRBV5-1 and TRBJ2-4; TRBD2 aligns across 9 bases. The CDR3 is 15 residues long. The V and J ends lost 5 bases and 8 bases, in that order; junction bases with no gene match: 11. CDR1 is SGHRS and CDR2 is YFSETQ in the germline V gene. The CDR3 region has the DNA TGCGCCAGCAGTTTGACAGGAGCTAGCGGGGACATTCAGTACTTC. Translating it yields CASSLTGASGDIQYF.